This T cell receptor beta chain is from a study of metastatic and nonmetastatic thyroid tumors. Study as a whole: Patients with malignant and benign thyroid disease provided blood and tumor or nodule tissue, whose repertoires were compared.

V was pared by 1 base and J by 5 bases, with 6 bases of the junction left unmatched. The CDR3 is 15 amino acids. The germline gives CDR1 MGHRA, CDR2 YSYEKL. This clone was observed many times. TCRdb re-called the PCR reads through MiXCR. Of about 40,000 clones in the sample, roughly an eighth were seen once. All patients were treatment-naive before thyroid surgery. Input material: blood. The sequence derives from a female donor with papillary thyroid cancer or a benign thyroid nodule (not recorded which). Some clones in this sample may be carry-over from other donors' samples. V gene TRBV4-1 combines with J gene TRBJ1-2, with 8 positions matching TRBD1. Here the CDR3 reads CASSQAGGGGYGYTF. The CDR3 bases are TGCGCCAGCAGCCAAGCAGGGGGCGGTGGTTATGGCTACACCTTC.